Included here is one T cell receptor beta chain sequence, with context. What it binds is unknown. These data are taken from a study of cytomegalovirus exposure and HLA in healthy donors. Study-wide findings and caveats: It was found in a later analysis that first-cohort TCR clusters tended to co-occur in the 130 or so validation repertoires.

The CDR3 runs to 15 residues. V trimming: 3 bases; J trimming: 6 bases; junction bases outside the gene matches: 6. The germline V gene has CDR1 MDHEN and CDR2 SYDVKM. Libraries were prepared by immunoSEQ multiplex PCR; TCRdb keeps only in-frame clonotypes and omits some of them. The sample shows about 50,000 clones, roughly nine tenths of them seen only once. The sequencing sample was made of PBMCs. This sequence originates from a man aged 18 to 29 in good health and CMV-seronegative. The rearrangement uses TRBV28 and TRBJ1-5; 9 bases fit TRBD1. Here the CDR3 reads CASSFRDRVSQPQHF. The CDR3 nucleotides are TGTGCCAGCAGTTTCCGGGACAGGGTTAGTCAGCCCCAGCATTTT.